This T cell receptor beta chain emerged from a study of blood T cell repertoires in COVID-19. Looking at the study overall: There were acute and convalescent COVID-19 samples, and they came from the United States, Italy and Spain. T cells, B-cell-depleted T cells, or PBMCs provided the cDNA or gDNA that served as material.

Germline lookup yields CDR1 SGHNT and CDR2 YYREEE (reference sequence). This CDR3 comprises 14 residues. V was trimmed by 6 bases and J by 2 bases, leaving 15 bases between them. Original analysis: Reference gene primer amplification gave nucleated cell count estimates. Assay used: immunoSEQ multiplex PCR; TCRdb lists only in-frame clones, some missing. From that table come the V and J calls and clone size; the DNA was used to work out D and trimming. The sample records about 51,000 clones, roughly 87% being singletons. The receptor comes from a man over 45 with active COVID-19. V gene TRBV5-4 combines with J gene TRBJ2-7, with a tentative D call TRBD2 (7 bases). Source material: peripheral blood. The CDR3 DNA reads TGTGCCAGCACCGGGGGGCCAGCGGCCTACGAGCAGTACTTC. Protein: CASTGGPAAYEQYF. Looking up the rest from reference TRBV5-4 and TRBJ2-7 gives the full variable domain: ETGVTQSPTHLIKTRGQQVTLRCSSQSGHNTVSWYQQALGQGPQFIFQYYREEENGRGNFPPRFSGLQFPNYSSELNVNALELDDSALYLCASTGGPAAYEQYFGPGTRLTVT.